This TCR beta chain stems from a study of cytomegalovirus exposure and HLA in healthy donors. This clone showed up just a few times. Its target is not known. Between the trimmed V and J ends, which lost 3 bases and 0 bases, there was a span of 12 bases. The length of the CDR3 is 15 residues. In germline, CDR1 is LGHNA, CDR2 YNFKEQ. Findings and limits, study-wide: Cytomegalovirus-associated status was assigned to about 150 TCR beta chains. TCR beta sequences numbering roughly 18,000 were associated with HLA alleles at 0.05 false discovery rate in a later analysis.

PCR primers comprised 60 Vbeta and 13 Jbeta primers. As handled by the study authors: Counted up in a later analysis, unique TCR beta chains came to approximately 83 million, with around 10 million shared. Measured with immunoSEQ multiplex PCR; TCRdb has only the in-frame clones, and not every one. That table furnishes V, J and clone size, whereas the DNA furnished D and trimming. The data show 90,000 to 120,000 clones, about 84% seen once. Healthy bone marrow donors supplied every sample. The sequence was collected from a man aged 25-45 years in good health and CMV-seronegative. The chain has TRBV4-2 and TRBJ2-7; possibly TRBD2 for D (6 bases). Material for sequencing was PBMCs. The CDR3 here is CASSQGLTSSYEQYF. The CDR3 region has the DNA TGTGCCAGCAGCCAGGGACTGACCAGCTCCTACGAGCAGTACTTC.